This T cell receptor beta chain was captured in a study of OX40 agonist ivuxolimab in advanced cancers. Overall study context: The study gave patients intravenous ivuxolimab at 0.01 to 10 mg/kg every 2 weeks. With a range of roughly 20 to 80, age averaged approximately 60 years, and around 83% were male. Partial responses were achieved by three patients, of whom one had hepatocellular carcinoma and two had cutaneous melanoma.

Concerning this clone itself: What it recognizes is unknown.

TCRdb's copy holds only in-frame clones and misses some; the assay was immunoSEQ multiplex PCR. The table records 40,000 to 45,000 clones, roughly 88% of them present only once. Study-wide findings and caveats: Normalized T-cell clonal expansion was also low in some nonresponders.

V gave up 7 bases and J gave up 0 bases; unmatched junction bases: 9. This CDR3 contains 15 residues. Per germline, CDR1 MNHNY and CDR2 SVGAGI (reference sequence). The receptor's source is an adult with an advanced solid tumor such as melanoma, head and neck, liver or kidney cancer. The gene calls are TRBV6-6 and TRBJ2-7; TRBD1 agrees at 7 bases. Sequences were derived from CD4+ or CD8+ T cells sorted from blood, sampled in a trial of the OX40 agonist ivuxolimab. CDR3 nucleotides: TGTGCCAGCACTAGGCAGGGGGTAAACTCCTACGAGCAGTACTTC. It translates to CASTRQGVNSYEQYF.